These 25 T cell receptor beta chains share one sample of origin, sequenced in a study of blood T cells in healthy people across ages. Primed by a sample-barcoded 5' primer and a J-beta primer mix, a second PCR proceeded for about 6 to 11 cycles. TCRdb independently ran MiXCR on the 5' RACE reads; one entry per CDR3 protein. Of around 1,500,000 distinct CDR3 sequences in the sample, 42% were seen once. Sequenced material: blood. The receptors here all came from a woman under 30 in good health.

This chain joins TRBV27 and TRBJ2-1; 8 nucleotides line up with TRBD2. Gene TRBJ2-7 matches the end of the DNA better, so the J call may be wrong. CDR1 is MNHEY and CDR2 is SMNVEV in the germline V gene (reference sequence). CDR3 length: 17 residues. This CDR3 is CASSLSAGGTSYNEQYF. CDR3 nucleotides: TGTGCCAGCAGTTTATCGGCGGGAGGTACCTCCTACAATGAGCAGTACTTC.

This chain links TRBV6-6 with TRBJ2-5; 10 nucleotides align to TRBD2. The germline V gene has CDR1 MNHNY and CDR2 SVGAGI (reference sequence). CDR3 size: 15 residues. With V trimmed by 5 bases and J by 11 bases, 14 bases remained unmatched. The chain's CDR3 is CASSGSGRPLDEQYF. The CDR3 DNA follows: TGTGCCAGCAGTGGTAGCGGGAGGCCCCTGGATGAGCAGTACTTC.

This chain uses TRBV12-3 or TRBV12-4 with TRBJ2-3, with D perhaps TRBD1 (5 bases). This CDR3 is 14 amino acids long. Trimming took off 6 bases at V and 13 bases at J, with 23 bases between the two ends. The CDR3 sequence: CASSQGGGTDMEYF. The CDR3 DNA is TGTGCCAGCAGCCAGGGTGGTGGTACAGATATGGAGTATTTT.

This clonotype came up a few times. J is TRBJ2-1 and V is TRBV28; D is possibly TRBD2 (7 bases). This CDR3 is built from 16 residues. The germline V gene encodes CDR1 MDHEN and CDR2 SYDVKM. V lost 5 bases and J lost 2, with 16 bases in between. CDR3 DNA sequence: TGTGCCAGCAGTCCTCTGAGGGGGGGAACCTACAATGAGCAGTTCTTC. Protein product: CASSPLRGGTYNEQFF.

This clonotype has just a few counts. The chain employs TRBV9 and TRBJ1-6, with 7 bases lining up with TRBD1. The CDR3 length is 15 residues. Looked up from germline, CDR1 is SGDLS and CDR2 is YYNGEE. V dropped 3 bases and J dropped 7; count of bases not matched to a gene: 7. The CDR3 loop is CASSATGTANSPLHF. The CDR3 bases are TGTGCCAGCAGCGCAACCGGGACAGCAAATTCACCCCTCCACTTT.

This clonotype occurred a few times. V gene TRBV9 combines with J gene TRBJ2-2; D is uncertain. Trimming took 4 bases from V and 6 from J, leaving 13 bases between them. The V gene's germline CDR1 is SGDLS and CDR2 YYNGEE. The CDR3 is made up of 14 amino acids. In DNA form, the CDR3 reads TGTGCCAGCAGCTTGGAACCGTCCGCCGGGGAGCTGTTTTTT. The encoded protein is CASSLEPSAGELFF.

Regarding this clonotype: A junction boundary mismatches the germline segment, possibly from a read error. The chain links TRBV6-2 or TRBV6-3 to TRBJ2-1; D ambiguous. The CDR3 covers 14 residues. Germline V gene sequence: CDR1 MNHEY, CDR2 SVGEGT. CDR3 sequence reads: CASSLTVTYNERFF. CDR3 in DNA: TGTGCCAGCAGTTTGACCGTTACCTACAATGAGCGGTTCTTC.

This clonotype was observed a handful of times. The chain recombines TRBV20-1 with TRBJ1-4; 8 nucleotides agree with TRBD1. The V and J ends lost 1 base and 6 bases, in that order; junction bases with no gene match: 4. The CDR3 runs to 14 residues. CDR1 is DFQATT, CDR2 SNEGSKA, per germline (reference sequence). CDR3 sequence: CSARAEDRDEKLFF. Written as DNA, the CDR3 is TGCAGTGCTAGAGCAGAGGACAGGGATGAAAAACTGTTTTTT.

The V call is TRBV5-1, the J call TRBJ2-7; 9 bases map to TRBD2. The germline CDR1 and CDR2 sequences are SGHRS and YFSETQ. The CDR3 spans 16 residues. V lost 5 bases and J lost 5; bases outside the gene matches: 14. CDR3: CASRGRAGGKAHEQYF. The CDR3 DNA reads TGCGCCAGCAGAGGACGAGCGGGAGGTAAAGCCCACGAGCAGTACTTC. Drawing the rest from reference TRBV5-1 and TRBJ2-7, the complete variable domain is KAGVTQTPRYLIKTRGQQVTLSCSPISGHRSVSWYQQTPGQGLQFLFEYFSETQRNKGNFPGRFSGRQFSNSRSEMNVSTLELGDSALYLCASRGRAGGKAHEQYFGPGTRLTVT.

The rearrangement joins TRBV2 to TRBJ1-4; D possibly corresponds to TRBD1 (5 bases). This CDR3 has 12 residues. CDR1 SNHLY and CDR2 FYNNEI come from the germline V gene. V was cut by 8 bases and J by 7 bases, with 11 bases left in between. CDR3 residues: CASGADSEKLFF. In nucleotides, the CDR3 is TGTGCCAGCGGGGCAGACAGTGAAAAACTGTTTTTT.

V is TRBV20-1 and J is TRBJ2-2, with a tentative D call TRBD1 (6 bases). V was trimmed by 6 bases and J by 1 base, leaving 9 bases between them. The CDR3 covers 13 residues. In germline, CDR1 is DFQATT, CDR2 SNEGSKA (reference sequence). CDR3 sequence reads: CSAGTQNTGELFF. The CDR3 DNA follows: TGCAGTGCCGGGACACAGAACACCGGGGAGCTGTTTTTT.

This rearrangement joins TRBV27 to TRBJ2-7; D is uncertain. The CDR3 is made up of 12 amino acids. Germline CDR1 MNHEY, CDR2 SMNVEV (reference sequence). V was clipped by 8 bases and J by 7 bases, with 15 bases between them. CDR3 residues: CASGGFIHEQYF. DNA of the CDR3: TGTGCCAGCGGCGGCTTCATCCATGAGCAGTACTTC.

The V and J genes are TRBV19 and TRBJ2-3; 7 bases fit TRBD1. The ends lost 5 bases at V and 2 bases at J; junction bases unmatched: 7. The CDR3 has 15 residues. Germline CDR1 reads LNHDA; CDR2 reads SQIVND (reference sequence). The CDR3 DNA follows: TGTGCCAGTAGTGGTGGGGGACAGTCCACAGATACGCAGTATTTT. It codes for CASSGGGQSTDTQYF.

This clonotype was observed a handful of times. This chain connects TRBV12-3 or TRBV12-4 to TRBJ2-5; no clear D. This CDR3 region has 11 residues. V was shortened by 10 bases and J by 5 bases, with 11 bases between the two germline ends. CDR3 nucleotide sequence: TGTGCCACCCGTATGGGGGAGACCCAGTACTTC. This sequence encodes CATRMGETQYF.

As concerns this clonotype: One end of the junction is discordant with germline, which a read error may explain. The V and J genes are TRBV20-1 and TRBJ1-2; TRBD1 might be the D (5 bases). The CDR3 covers 15 residues. CDR1 and CDR2 from the germline V gene are DFQATT and SNEGSKA (reference sequence). The CDR3 DNA reads TGCAGTGCTCGAGAAATAGGGACGAAGGTGGAGGGCTACACCTTC. Translating gives CSAREIGTKVEGYTF.

This chain links TRBV20-1 with TRBJ2-7, with D tentatively TRBD1 (5 bases). The length of the CDR3 is 13 residues. Germline V gene data show CDR1 as DFQATT and CDR2 as SNEGSKA (reference sequence). Deletions cut 1 base from V and 6 bases from J, with 13 bases between. CDR3 loop: CSARGEGAGEQYF. The CDR3 nucleotides are TGCAGTGCTAGAGGGGAAGGGGCCGGCGAGCAGTACTTC.

This rearrangement joins TRBV2 to TRBJ1-1, with D possibly being TRBD1 (5 bases). There are 15 residues in the CDR3. Germline assignment: CDR1 SNHLY and CDR2 FYNNEI. Trimming cost V 8 bases and J 4 bases, with 20 bases left between them. CDR3 sequence: CASPRGAQPLTEAFF. CDR3 in DNA: TGTGCCAGCCCGAGAGGGGCCCAACCACTCACTGAAGCTTTCTTT.

This clonotype was detected a few times. The genes are TRBV2 and TRBJ2-7; 7 positions agree with TRBD1. The CDR3 totals 13 residues. Losses at the gene ends were 6 bases for V and 8 bases for J; bases not matched to a gene: 10. The germline CDR1 and CDR2 sequences are SNHLY and FYNNEI. In DNA form, the CDR3 reads TGTGCCAGCAGCGCCGACAGGGCCTCCCAGCAGTACTTC. Protein sequence: CASSADRASQQYF.

The chain uses TRBV28 and TRBJ1-2; 9 bases are shared with TRBD1. The ends lost 5 bases at V and 4 bases at J; junction bases unmatched: 8. This CDR3 comprises 15 residues. Germline V gives CDR1 MDHEN, CDR2 SYDVKM. DNA for the CDR3: TGTGCCAGCAGTCAAACCGGGACAGGGTTCTATGGCTACACCTTC. Translation gives CASSQTGTGFYGYTF.

In its sample, this clonotype was seen a few times. The chain employs TRBV12-3 or TRBV12-4 and TRBJ1-2; 7 positions match TRBD1. The J segment lost 2 bases and the V segment lost 6 bases, leaving 6 bases of the junction unmatched. The CDR3 extends over 14 amino acids. The CDR3 reads CASRETGPNYGYTF. Written as DNA, the CDR3 is TGTGCCAGCAGGGAGACAGGGCCCAACTATGGCTACACCTTC.

The CDR3 bases are TGCAGTGCTAGAGATCAACGGATCGGGGACTATGGCTACACCTTC. Translated, it gives CSARDQRIGDYGYTF. The V call is TRBV20-1, the J call TRBJ1-2; D ambiguous. The CDR3 is 15 amino acids. Trimming took off 0 bases at V and 3 bases at J, with 14 bases between the two ends. The germline CDR1 and CDR2 sequences are DFQATT and SNEGSKA (reference sequence).

This rearrangement joins TRBV6-1 to TRBJ2-3, with 8 bases identical to TRBD1. This CDR3 comprises 14 residues. Germline CDR1 and CDR2: MNHNS and SASEGT. CDR3 loop: CTGRDRSATDTQYF. CDR3 nucleotides: TGTACCGGTCGGGACAGGTCCGCCACAGATACGCAGTATTTT.

This clonotype was detected a few times. The chain links TRBV6-2 or TRBV6-3 to TRBJ2-1; D not certain. With 7 bases removed from V and 6 bases from J, the gap between germline ends came to 13 bases. Germline CDR1 is MNHEY and CDR2 is SVGEGT. CDR3 length: 13 amino acids. The CDR3 DNA reads as TGTGCCAGCAAGCCGCGACCATTCAATGAGCAGTTCTTC. Its protein product is CASKPRPFNEQFF.

This clonotype was counted between two and nine times. The chain carries TRBV7-2 and TRBJ2-1, with 7 bases fitting TRBD2. The trim removed 5 bases at V and 6 bases at J, leaving 4 bases unmatched. This CDR3 is 13 amino acids long. Per germline, CDR1 SGHTA and CDR2 FQGNSA. CDR3 sequence (DNA): TGTGCCAGCAGCGCCGGACTAGTCAATGAGCAGTTCTTC. Amino acids: CASSAGLVNEQFF.

This rearrangement joins TRBV10-3 to TRBJ1-1, with D perhaps TRBD1 (5 bases). V dropped 10 bases and J dropped 1 base, with 16 bases sitting between them. The germline gives CDR1 ENHRY, CDR2 SYGVKD. The CDR3 length is 14 residues. As DNA, the CDR3 is TGTGCCACCGGTGAGGGGAGAGGGAACACTGAAGCTTTCTTT. Translation: CATGEGRGNTEAFF.